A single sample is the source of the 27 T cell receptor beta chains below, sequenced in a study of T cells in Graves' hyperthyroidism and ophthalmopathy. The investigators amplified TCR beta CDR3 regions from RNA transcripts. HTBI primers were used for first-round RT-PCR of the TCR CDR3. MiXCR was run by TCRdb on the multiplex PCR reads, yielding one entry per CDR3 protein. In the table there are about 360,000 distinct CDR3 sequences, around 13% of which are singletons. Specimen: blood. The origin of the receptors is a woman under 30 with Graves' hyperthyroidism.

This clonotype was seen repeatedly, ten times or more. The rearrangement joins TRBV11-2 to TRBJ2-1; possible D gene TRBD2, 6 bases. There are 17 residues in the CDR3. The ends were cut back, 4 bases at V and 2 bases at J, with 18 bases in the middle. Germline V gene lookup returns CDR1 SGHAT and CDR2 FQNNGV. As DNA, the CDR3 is TGTGCCAGCAGCTCCCCCCGGCGGGGTCGGCCCTACAATGAGCAGTTCTTC. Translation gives CASSSPRRGRPYNEQFF.

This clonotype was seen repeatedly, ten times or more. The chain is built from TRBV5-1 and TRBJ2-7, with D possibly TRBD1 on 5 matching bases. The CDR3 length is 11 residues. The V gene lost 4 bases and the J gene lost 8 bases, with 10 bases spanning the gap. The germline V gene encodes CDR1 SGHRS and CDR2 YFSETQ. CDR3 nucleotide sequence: TGCGCCAGCAGCCCCCCGGACAAGCAGTACTTC. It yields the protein CASSPPDKQYF.

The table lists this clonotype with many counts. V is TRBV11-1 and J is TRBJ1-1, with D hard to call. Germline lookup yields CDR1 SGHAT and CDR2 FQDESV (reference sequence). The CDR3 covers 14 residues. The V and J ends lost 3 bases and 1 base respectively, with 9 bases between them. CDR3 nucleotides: TGTGCCAGCAGCTTGGGCAGTGGGAACACTGAAGCTTTCTTT. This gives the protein CASSLGSGNTEAFF. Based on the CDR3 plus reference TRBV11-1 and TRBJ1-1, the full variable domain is EAEVAQSPRYKITEKSQAVAFWCDPISGHATLYWYRQILGQGPELLVQFQDESVVDDSQLPKDRFSAERLKGVDSTLKIQPAELGDSAMYLCASSLGSGNTEAFFGQGTRLTVV.

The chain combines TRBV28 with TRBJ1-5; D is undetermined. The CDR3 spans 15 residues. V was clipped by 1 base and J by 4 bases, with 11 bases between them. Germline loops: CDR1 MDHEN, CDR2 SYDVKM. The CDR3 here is CASSLFTGSNQPQHF. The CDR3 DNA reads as TGTGCCAGCAGTTTATTTACCGGGTCTAATCAGCCCCAGCATTTT.

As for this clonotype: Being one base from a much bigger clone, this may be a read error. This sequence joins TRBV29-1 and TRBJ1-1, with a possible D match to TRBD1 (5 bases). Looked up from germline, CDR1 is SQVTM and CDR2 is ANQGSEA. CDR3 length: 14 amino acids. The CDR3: CSVSRTPMNAEAFF. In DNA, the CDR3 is TGCAGCGTTAGCCGGACACCCATGAACGCTGAAGCTTTCTTT.

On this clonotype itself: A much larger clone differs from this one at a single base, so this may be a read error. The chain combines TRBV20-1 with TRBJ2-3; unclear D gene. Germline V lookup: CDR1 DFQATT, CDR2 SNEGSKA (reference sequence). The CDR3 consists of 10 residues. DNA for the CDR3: TGCAGTGCTAGATTAGATACGGAGTATTTT. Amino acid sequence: CSARLDTEYF.

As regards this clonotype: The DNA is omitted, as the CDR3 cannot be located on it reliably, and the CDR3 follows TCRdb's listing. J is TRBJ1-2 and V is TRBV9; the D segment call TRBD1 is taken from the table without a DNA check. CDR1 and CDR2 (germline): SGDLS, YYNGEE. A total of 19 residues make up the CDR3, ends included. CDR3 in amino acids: CASSFYICSAPRWTYGYTF.

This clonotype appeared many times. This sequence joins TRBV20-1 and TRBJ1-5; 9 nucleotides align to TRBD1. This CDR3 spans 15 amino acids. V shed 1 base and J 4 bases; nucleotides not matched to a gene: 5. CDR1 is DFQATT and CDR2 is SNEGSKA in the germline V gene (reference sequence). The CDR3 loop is CSARGTGTGNQPQHF. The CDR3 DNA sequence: TGCAGTGCTAGAGGGACCGGGACAGGGAATCAGCCCCAGCATTTT.

CDR3 in DNA: TGCAGTGCTGGTAGCGGGAGCGAGTTCCTAGATACGCAGTATTTT. This sequence encodes CSAGSGSEFLDTQYF. This sequence joins TRBV20-1 and TRBJ2-3; 9 bases are a match to TRBD2. The V segment lost 5 bases and the J segment 5 bases; nucleotides outside the gene matches: 11. The CDR3 runs to 15 residues. Germline-derived CDR1 and CDR2 are DFQATT and SNEGSKA (reference sequence).

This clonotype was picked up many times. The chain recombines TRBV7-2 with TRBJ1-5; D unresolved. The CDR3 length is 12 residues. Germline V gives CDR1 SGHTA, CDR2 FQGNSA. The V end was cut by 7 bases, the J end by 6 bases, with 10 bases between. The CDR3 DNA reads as TGTGCCAGCACCGGATGGGGTCAGCCCCAGCATTTT. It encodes CASTGWGQPQHF.

This CDR3 reads CATSGERSYEQYF. The CDR3 DNA reads TGTGCCACCTCAGGTGAACGGTCATACGAGCAGTACTTC. V gene TRBV27 combines with J gene TRBJ2-7, with D hard to call. Germline V lookup: CDR1 MNHEY, CDR2 SMNVEV (reference sequence). V lost 10 bases, J lost 4 bases, and 17 bases lay in between. This CDR3 is 13 amino acids long.

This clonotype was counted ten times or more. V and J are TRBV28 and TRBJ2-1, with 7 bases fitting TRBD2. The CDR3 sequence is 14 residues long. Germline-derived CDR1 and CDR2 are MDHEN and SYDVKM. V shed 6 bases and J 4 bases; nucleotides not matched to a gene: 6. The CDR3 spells CASRKGLRYNEQFF. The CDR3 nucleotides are TGTGCCAGCAGAAAGGGACTACGATACAATGAGCAGTTCTTC.

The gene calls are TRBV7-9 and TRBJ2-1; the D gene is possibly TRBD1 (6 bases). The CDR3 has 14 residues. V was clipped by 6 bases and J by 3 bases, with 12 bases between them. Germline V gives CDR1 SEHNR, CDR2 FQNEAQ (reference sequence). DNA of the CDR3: TGTGCCAGCAGTCCCAGGGGAATCTACAATGAGCAGTTCTTC. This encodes CASSPRGIYNEQFF. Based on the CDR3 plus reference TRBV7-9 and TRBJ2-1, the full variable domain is DTGVSQNPRHKITKRGQNVTFRCDPISEHNRLYWYRQTLGQGPEFLTYFQNEAQLEKSRLLSDRFSAERPKGSFSTLEIQRTEQGDSAMYLCASSPRGIYNEQFFGPGTRLTVL.

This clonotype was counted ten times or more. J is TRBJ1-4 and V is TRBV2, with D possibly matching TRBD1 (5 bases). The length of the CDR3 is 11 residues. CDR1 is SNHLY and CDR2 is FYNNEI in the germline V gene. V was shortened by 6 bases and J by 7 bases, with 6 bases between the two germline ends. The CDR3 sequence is CASRGVEKLFF. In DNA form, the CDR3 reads TGTGCCAGCAGAGGGGTTGAAAAACTGTTTTTT.

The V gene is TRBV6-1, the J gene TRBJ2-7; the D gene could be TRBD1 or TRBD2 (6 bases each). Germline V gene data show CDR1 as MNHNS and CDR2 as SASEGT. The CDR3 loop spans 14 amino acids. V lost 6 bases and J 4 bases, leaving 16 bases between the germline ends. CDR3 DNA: TGTGCCAGCAGCCCTGTTACAGGGACTTACGAGCAGTACTTC. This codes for CASSPVTGTYEQYF.

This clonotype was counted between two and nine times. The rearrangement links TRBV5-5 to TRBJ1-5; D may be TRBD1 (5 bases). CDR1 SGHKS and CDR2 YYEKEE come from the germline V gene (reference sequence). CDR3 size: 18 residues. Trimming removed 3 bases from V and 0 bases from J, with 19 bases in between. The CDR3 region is CASSSPGGRGFSNQPQHF. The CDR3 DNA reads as TGTGCCAGCAGCTCCCCAGGAGGAAGGGGTTTTAGCAATCAGCCCCAGCATTTT.

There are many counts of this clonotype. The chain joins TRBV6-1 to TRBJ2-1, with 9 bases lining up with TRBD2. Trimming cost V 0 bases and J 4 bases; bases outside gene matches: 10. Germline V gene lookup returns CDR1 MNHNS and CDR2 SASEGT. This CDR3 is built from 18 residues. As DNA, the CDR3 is TGTGCCAGCAGTGAAGCCAGGCGCGGGGGGGGAAGATACAATGAGCAGTTCTTC. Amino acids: CASSEARRGGGRYNEQFF.

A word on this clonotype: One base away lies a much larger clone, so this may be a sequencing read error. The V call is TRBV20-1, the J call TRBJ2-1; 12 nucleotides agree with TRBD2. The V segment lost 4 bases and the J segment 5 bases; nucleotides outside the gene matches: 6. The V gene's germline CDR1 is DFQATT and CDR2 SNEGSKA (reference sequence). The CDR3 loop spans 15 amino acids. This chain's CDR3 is CSAKALAGGHNEQFF. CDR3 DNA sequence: TGCAGTGCTAAGGCCCTAGCGGGAGGGCACAATGAGCAGTTCTTC.

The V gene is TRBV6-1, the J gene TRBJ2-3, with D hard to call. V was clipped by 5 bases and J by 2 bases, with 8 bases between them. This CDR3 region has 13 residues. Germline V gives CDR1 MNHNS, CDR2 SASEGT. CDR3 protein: CASSLLDTDTQYF. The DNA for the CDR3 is TGTGCCAGCAGTCTCTTAGACACAGATACGCAGTATTTT.

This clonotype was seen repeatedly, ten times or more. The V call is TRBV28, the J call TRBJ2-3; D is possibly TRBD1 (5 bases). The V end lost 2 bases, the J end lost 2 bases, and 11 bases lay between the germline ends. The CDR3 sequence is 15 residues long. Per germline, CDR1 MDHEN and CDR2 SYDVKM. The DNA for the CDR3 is TGTGCCAGCAGTTTAAGACAGTCCAACACAGATACGCAGTATTTT. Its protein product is CASSLRQSNTDTQYF.

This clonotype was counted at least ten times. The CDR3 reads CASSRGTSGTTYEQYF. The DNA of the CDR3 is TGTGCCAGCAGCCGCGGGACTAGCGGGACGACCTACGAGCAGTACTTC. This chain links TRBV7-2 with TRBJ2-7; 13 nucleotides align to TRBD2. The trim removed 5 bases at V and 2 bases at J, leaving 6 bases unmatched. Germline V gives CDR1 SGHTA, CDR2 FQGNSA. This CDR3 is built from 16 residues.

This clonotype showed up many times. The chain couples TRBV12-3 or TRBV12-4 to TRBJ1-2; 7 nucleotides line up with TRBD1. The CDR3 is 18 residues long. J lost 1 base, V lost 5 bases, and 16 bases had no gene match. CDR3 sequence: CASSIKRTGLLFNYGYTF. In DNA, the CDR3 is TGTGCCAGCAGTATCAAGAGGACAGGTCTCCTCTTTAACTATGGCTACACCTTC.

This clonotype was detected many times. The CDR3: CASSQRGSRTTSYNEQFF. In DNA, the CDR3 is TGTGCCAGCAGCCAGAGGGGTTCCCGGACTACCTCCTACAATGAGCAGTTCTTC. The V call is TRBV7-3, the J call TRBJ2-1, with D possibly being TRBD2 (6 bases). CDR3 length equals 18 residues. Germline V gene sequence: CDR1 SGHTA, CDR2 FQGTGA. Trimming removed 5 bases at V and 0 bases at J, with 20 bases between.

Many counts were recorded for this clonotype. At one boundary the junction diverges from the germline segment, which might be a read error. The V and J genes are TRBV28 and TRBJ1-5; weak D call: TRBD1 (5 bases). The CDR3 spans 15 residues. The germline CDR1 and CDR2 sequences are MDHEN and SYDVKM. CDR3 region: CASNLLRQSNQPQHF. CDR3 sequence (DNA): TGTGCCAGCAATTTATTGAGACAGAGCAATCAGCCCCAGCATTTT.

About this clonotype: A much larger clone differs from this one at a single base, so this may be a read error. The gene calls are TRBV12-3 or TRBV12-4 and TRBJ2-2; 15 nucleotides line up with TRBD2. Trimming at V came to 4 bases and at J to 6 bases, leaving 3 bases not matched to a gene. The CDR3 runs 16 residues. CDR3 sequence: CASSSRTSGGAGELFF. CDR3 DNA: TGTGCCAGCAGTTCCCGGACTAGCGGGGGGGCCGGGGAGCTGTTTTTT.

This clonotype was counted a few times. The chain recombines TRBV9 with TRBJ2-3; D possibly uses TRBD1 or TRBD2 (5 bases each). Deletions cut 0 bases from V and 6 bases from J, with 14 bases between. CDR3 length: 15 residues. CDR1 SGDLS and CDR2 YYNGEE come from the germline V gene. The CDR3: CASSVDPGPADTQYF. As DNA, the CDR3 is TGTGCCAGCAGCGTAGACCCGGGACCGGCGGATACGCAGTATTTT.

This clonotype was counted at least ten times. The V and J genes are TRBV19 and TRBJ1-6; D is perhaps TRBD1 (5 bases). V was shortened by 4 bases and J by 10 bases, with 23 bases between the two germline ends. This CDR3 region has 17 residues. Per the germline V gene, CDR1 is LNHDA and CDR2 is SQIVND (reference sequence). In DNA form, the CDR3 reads TGTGCCAGTAGTACGCTCTCGAACCGGGACGACGGGTCACCCCTCCACTTT. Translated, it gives CASSTLSNRDDGSPLHF.